The 18 T cell receptor beta chains given below trace back to one sample, sequenced in a study of blood T cell repertoires in COVID-19 (dated by TCRdb to the early 2020s). Libraries were built with the immunoSEQ multiplex PCR assay. TCRdb limited this immuneACCESS table to in-frame rearrangements with V and J called. A share of clones is missing; checked studies link under half to unresolved V genes, and the rest is unexplained. This sample comprises about 140,000 clones, 88% of them detected only once. The ten top clones hold 1.5% of the sample. Sequencing was performed on peripheral blood. Receptor source: an older woman with acute or convalescent COVID-19.

About this clone: The junction and the germline gene differ at one end; a read error may be behind it. The chain carries TRBV19 and TRBJ1-5, with D tentatively TRBD1 (5 bases). This CDR3 contains 11 residues. Germline V gene sequence: CDR1 LNHDA, CDR2 SQIVND (reference sequence). The CDR3 sequence: CASGITGAQHF. The CDR3 DNA reads TGTGCCAGTGGTATCACGGGGGCCCAGCATTTT. The full variable domain, its missing parts supplied by reference TRBV19 and TRBJ1-5, is DGGITQSPKYLFRKEGQNVTLSCEQNLNHDAMYWYRQDPGQGLRLIYYSQIVNDFQKGDIAEGYSVSREKKESFPLTVTSAQKNPTAFYLCASGITGAQHFGDGTRLSIL.

DNA of the CDR3: TGCAGCGTGGGACAGACCTACGAGCAGTACTTC. This sequence encodes CSVGQTYEQYF. The chain couples TRBV29-1 to TRBJ2-7; 7 positions agree with TRBD1. Germline V gives CDR1 SQVTM, CDR2 ANQGSEA. The V segment lost 6 bases and the J segment 2 bases; nucleotides outside the gene matches: 1. The CDR3 runs to 11 residues.

The gene calls are TRBV7-9 and TRBJ1-6; 8 nucleotides agree with TRBD1. With 3 bases clipped from V and 6 bases from J, the junction kept 4 bases outside the gene matches. The length of the CDR3 is 15 residues. Germline CDR1 is SEHNR and CDR2 is FQNEAQ (reference sequence). CDR3 nucleotides: TGTGCCAGCAGCTTCATAGACAGGGGTAATTCACCCCTCCACTTT. This codes for CASSFIDRGNSPLHF. The whole variable domain, filled in from reference TRBV7-9 and TRBJ1-6, reads DTGVSQNPRHKITKRGQNVTFRCDPISEHNRLYWYRQTLGQGPEFLTYFQNEAQLEKSRLLSDRFSAERPKGSFSTLEIQRTEQGDSAMYLCASSFIDRGNSPLHFGNGTRLTVT.

The rearrangement joins TRBV27 to TRBJ1-5; possibly TRBD1 for D (5 bases). V lost 6 bases to trimming and J lost 7 bases, with 13 bases between them. The germline V gene has CDR1 MNHEY and CDR2 SMNVEV (reference sequence). The CDR3 is 13 residues long. In DNA, the CDR3 is TGTGCCAGCAGGCTGGGGGGGGACCAGCCCCAGCATTTT. As protein: CASRLGGDQPQHF.

Only a few counts were recorded for this clone. This chain connects TRBV3-1 (or the pseudogene TRBV3-2) to TRBJ2-7; D is ambiguous. Trimming shortened V by 2 bases and J by 3 bases, and 11 bases separated the two germline ends. This CDR3 comprises 14 residues. The germline gives CDR1 LGHDT, CDR2 YNNKEL (reference sequence). The CDR3 DNA reads TGTGCCAGCAGCCAATCCCTAACGGGCTACGAGCAGTACTTC. It is translated as CASSQSLTGYEQYF.

The chain employs TRBV5-6 and TRBJ1-2, with a weak D call TRBD1 (5 bases). The germline V gene encodes CDR1 SGHDT and CDR2 YYEEEE. The CDR3 runs to 15 residues. Trimming cost V 0 bases and J 8 bases, with 17 bases left between them. CDR3 nucleotide sequence: TGTGCCAGCAGCTTGGGAGGGGAGGTAAAGAGAGGCTACACCTTC. This gives the protein CASSLGGEVKRGYTF.

This clone has just a few counts. The V gene is TRBV5-1, the J gene TRBJ1-1; no clear D gene. V was shortened by 0 bases and J by 1 base, with 13 bases between the two germline ends. The CDR3 is 16 residues long. CDR1 SGHRS and CDR2 YFSETQ come from the germline V gene. The CDR3 is CASSLDPHTRNTEAFF. CDR3 nucleotide sequence: TGCGCCAGCAGCTTGGATCCCCATACAAGGAACACTGAAGCTTTCTTT.

The V call is TRBV28, the J call TRBJ2-7; TRBD1 matches 7 bases. The germline CDR1 and CDR2 sequences are MDHEN and SYDVKM. V lost 6 bases to trimming and J lost 3 bases; unmatched junction nucleotides: 8. CDR3 size: 14 residues. In DNA, the CDR3 is TGTGCCAGCAGATCGACAGGGATCATCTACGAGCAGTACTTC. Its protein is CASRSTGIIYEQYF.

V is TRBV7-2 and J is TRBJ2-1, with TRBD2 identical over 11 bases. This CDR3 is 17 amino acids long. Germline trimming cut 3 bases from V and 5 bases from J; bases unmatched to any gene: 9. The germline V gene encodes CDR1 SGHTA and CDR2 FQGNSA. CDR3 in amino acids: CASSLRLAGGPHNEQFF. The CDR3 nucleotides are TGTGCCAGCAGCTTGAGGTTAGCGGGGGGGCCTCACAATGAGCAGTTCTTC.

The chain is built from TRBV19 and TRBJ1-2; 7 bases align to TRBD1. The CDR3 has 17 amino acids. Unmatched junction bases numbered 9, after V lost 1 base and J lost 1 base. Germline loops: CDR1 LNHDA, CDR2 SQIVND (reference sequence). CDR3 loop: CASSIALGTDYNYGYTF. The CDR3 DNA is TGTGCCAGTAGTATAGCCCTCGGGACAGACTATAACTATGGCTACACCTTC.

This chain uses TRBV11-2 with TRBJ2-5, with TRBD2 matching over 13 bases. There are 16 residues in the CDR3. The germline gives CDR1 SGHAT, CDR2 FQNNGV. J lost 3 bases, V lost 5 bases, and 6 bases had no gene match. In DNA, the CDR3 is TGTGCCAGCAGCGCTACGGGACTAGCGGGGAAAGAGACCCAGTACTTC. Residues: CASSATGLAGKETQYF.

The V call is TRBV7-3, the J call TRBJ1-1; 7 bases match TRBD1. Losses at the gene ends were 5 bases for V and 4 bases for J; bases not matched to a gene: 4. From germline, CDR1 is SGHTA and CDR2 FQGTGA. The CDR3 covers 13 residues. The CDR3 sequence: CASSEGDSTEAFF. The CDR3 nucleotides read TGTGCCAGCAGCGAAGGGGACAGCACTGAAGCTTTCTTT.

The CDR3 DNA follows: TGTGCCTGGAGTAGGACTAGCGGGGGGGCAGATACGCAGTATTTT. Amino acids: CAWSRTSGGADTQYF. The rearrangement joins TRBV30 to TRBJ2-3; 15 nucleotides align to TRBD2. Trimming removed 2 bases from V and 4 bases from J; junction bases left unmatched: 1. The CDR3 is 15 amino acids. Germline values: CDR1 GTSNPN, CDR2 SVGIG (reference sequence).

This clone was counted between two and nine times. The chain has TRBV19 and TRBJ2-7, with D possibly TRBD1 on 6 matching bases. CDR3 length equals 13 residues. Germline-derived CDR1 and CDR2 are LNHDA and SQIVND (reference sequence). V lost 11 bases to trimming and J lost 2 bases, with 16 bases between them. The CDR3 spells CAPLRDITYEQYF. DNA for the CDR3: TGTGCCCCCCTACGGGACATTACCTACGAGCAGTACTTC.

The CDR3 nucleotides are TGTGCCAGCAGTACCTCCGGGACAGGGGGCGCTGGGGCCAACGTCCTGACTTTC. Residues: CASSTSGTGGAGANVLTF. The chain recombines TRBV28 with TRBJ2-6; 12 bases are a match to TRBD1. V lost 5 bases and J lost 2; bases outside the gene matches: 7. From germline, CDR1 is MDHEN and CDR2 SYDVKM. The CDR3 consists of 18 residues.

With regard to this clone: Relative to the germline gene, one junction end is altered; a read error may explain this. V usage is TRBV7-9 and J usage is TRBJ2-5; the D is unclear. The germline CDR1 and CDR2 sequences are SEHNR and FQNEAQ (reference sequence). The CDR3 spans 14 residues. In DNA form, the CDR3 reads TGTGCCAGCAGCCAAGCCCTGAATTCGGAGACCCAATACTTC. Amino acid sequence: CASSQALNSETQYF.

This sequence joins TRBV24-1 and TRBJ2-1; 9 bases map to TRBD1. V gave up 1 base and J gave up 6 bases; unmatched junction bases: 6. This CDR3 is 16 amino acids long. Germline lookup yields CDR1 KGHDR and CDR2 SFDVKD. The CDR3 coding sequence is TGTGCCACCAGTGATTTTCTGGGACAGGGCGTCAATGAGCAGTTCTTC. It yields the protein CATSDFLGQGVNEQFF.

CDR3 nucleotide sequence: TGCGCCAGCAGCTTGATGATAGCGGGGGGGGCGGATACGCAGTATTTT. This sequence encodes CASSLMIAGGADTQYF. The V gene is TRBV5-1, the J gene TRBJ2-3; 11 bases agree with TRBD2. This CDR3 is built from 16 residues. CDR1 and CDR2 from the germline V gene are SGHRS and YFSETQ. V shed 1 base, J shed 6 bases, and the junction held 7 bases outside the gene matches.